This T cell receptor beta chain comes out of a study of blood T cell repertoires in COVID-19. Study context: T cells, B-cell-depleted T cells, or PBMCs provided the cDNA or gDNA that served as material.

Participant-reported clinical history was the basis for cohort assignment. Donors in Cohort 3 counted as recovered after two negative PCRs, clearance, or symptom resolution. Data came from immunoSEQ multiplex PCR; TCRdb stores just in-frame clones and leaves some out. The sample includes around 170,000 clones, approximately 85% of them seen just once. Germline values: CDR1 MNHEY, CDR2 SVGEGT. Trimming cost V 0 bases and J 3 bases, with 8 bases left between them. This CDR3 is built from 14 residues. The chain uses TRBV6-2 or TRBV6-3 and TRBJ2-5; tentative D call: TRBD1 (6 bases). This clonotype was obtained from a young woman who had recovered from COVID-19. Sequenced sample: PBMCs or T cells enriched from blood (not recorded which). CDR3 nucleotides: TGTGCCAGCAGTTACTCGTCAGGGGAAGAGACCCAGTACTTC. Translation: CASSYSSGEETQYF.